The subject of this entry is one T cell receptor beta chain. This sample was included in a study of HIV-infected patients and healthy controls. A single record per CDR3 protein comes from TCRdb applying MiXCR to the 5' RACE reads. Of around 18,000 distinct CDR3 sequences in the sample, 15% to 20% are singletons; the top ten hold about 23%. This sequence was found in a human donor in good health. Sequencing was done on a sample of CD8+ T cells from blood.

The CDR3 bases are TGTGCCAGCAGCGTAGGCGAGGGGTTGTGGCAGCCCCAGCATTTT. It encodes CASSVGEGLWQPQHF. The rearrangement joins TRBV9 to TRBJ1-5, with a possible D match to TRBD1 (5 bases). CDR1 and CDR2 from the germline V gene are SGDLS and YYNGEE. Trimming removed 0 bases from V and 7 bases from J, with 14 bases in between. The CDR3 length is 15 residues.